The rows below give T cell receptor beta chains drawn from one sample of a study of control samples from healthy donors and cancer patients. Libraries were prepared by immunoSEQ multiplex PCR; TCRdb keeps only in-frame clonotypes and omits some of them. The sample holds about 170,000 clones; 70% to 90% are singletons and the top ten take approximately 4.9%. The sequenced sample was blood. Receptor source: a woman younger than 45 in good health. Each CDR3 is given with its conserved first and last residue. A D gene is named only where the DNA matches it firmly. Rows give clone size only sometimes, using once, few, many, or a class for an expanded clone.

>TRBV4-1|-|-|TRBJ2-1
TGCGCCAGCAGCCAAGACAATACCTGGGGGCACAATGAGCAGTTCTTC
CASSQDNTWGHNEQFF
>TRBV18|TRBD1|-|TRBJ1-2
TGTGCCAGCTCACAAACAGGGGACTATGGCTACACCTTC
CASSQTGDYGYTF
>TRBV30|-|-|TRBJ1-6
TGTGCCTGGAGTTATACGGGGGCGCGGACACCCCTCCACTTT
CAWSYTGARTPLHF
>TRBV2|TRBD2|-|TRBJ2-1
TGTGCCAGCAGTGAAGCGTTTTTGGCGGGAGGGGGGCCCGAGCAGTTCTTC
CASSEAFLAGGGPEQFF
>TRBV18|-|-|TRBJ2-7
TGTGCCAGCTCACCCCGGGACCAAACCTACGAGCAGTACTTC
CASSPRDQTYEQYF
>TRBV5-1|TRBD1|-|TRBJ1-1
TGCGCCAGCAGCTTGGCGGGAGGGGACAGGGAGGCGGACACTGAAGCTTTCTTT
CASSLAGGDREADTEAFF
>TRBV24-1|TRBD2|-|TRBJ2-5
TGTGCCACCAGTGACCATGGAGCGGGGGTGCGGGAGACCCAGTACTTC
CATSDHGAGVRETQYF
>TRBV10-3|-|few|TRBJ1-4
TGTGCCATCAGTGGGGAGCCCGTCCCCCCTAATGAAAAACTGTTTTTT
CAISGEPVPPNEKLFF
>TRBV18|-|-|TRBJ2-3
TGTGCCAGCTCACCAAGGGCAGAAGGCACAGATACGCAGTATTTT
CASSPRAEGTDTQYF
>TRBV28|-|-|TRBJ1-5
TGTGCCAGCAGGGCCGGACCGAGCAATCAGCCCCAGCATTTT
CASRAGPSNQPQHF
>TRBV2|-|-|TRBJ2-1
TGTGCCAGCAAGGCGGCAGGAGGGTACAATGAGCAGTTCTTC
CASKAAGGYNEQFF
>TRBV10-3|-|-|TRBJ2-1
TGTGCCATCAGCCAGTCAAACAATGAGCAGTTCTTC
CAISQSNNEQFF
>TRBV27|TRBD1|-|TRBJ1-2
TGTGCCAGCAGTTTACAGGGGGCTGGCGGCTATGGCTACACCTTC
CASSLQGAGGYGYTF
>TRBV21-1|-|-|TRBJ2-6
TGTGCCAGCAGCAAACGCGGGACCTCTGGGGCCAACGTCCTGACTTTC
CASSKRGTSGANVLTF
>TRBV27|TRBD2|-|TRBJ2-5
TGTGCCAGCAGTGCCCTTGCGGGAGGGCCCCAAGAGACCCAGTACTTC
CASSALAGGPQETQYF
>TRBV11-2|-|-|TRBJ2-5
TGTGCCAGCAGCTTTGGCGGCAACCAAGAGACCCAGTACTTC
CASSFGGNQETQYF
>TRBV4-1|TRBD2|-|TRBJ2-1
TGCGCCAGCAGCCCGACCGGGACTAGCGGGGGGCACTCCTACAATGAGCAGTTCTTC
CASSPTGTSGGHSYNEQFF
>TRBV19|-|-|TRBJ2-3
TGTGCCAGTAGTATAGGGCTGAGCACAGATACGCAGTATTTT
CASSIGLSTDTQYF
>TRBV20-1|-|-|TRBJ1-5
TGCAGTGCCAAAGATAATCAGCCCCAGCATTTT
CSAKDNQPQHF
>TRBV28|TRBD1|-|TRBJ1-2
TGTGCCAGCACCCCCGGGACAGGCTCATATGGCTACACCTTC
CASTPGTGSYGYTF
>TRBV29-1|TRBD1|-|TRBJ1-2
TGCAGCGTTGGAGGGACAGAGGCCTCGAGCTACACCTTC
CSVGGTEASSYTF
>TRBV14|-|-|TRBJ1-3
TGTGCCAGCAGCCCAGGGGAACTCTTTGATTCCTCTGGAAACACCATATATTTT
CASSPGELFDSSGNTIYF
>TRBV28|TRBD1|-|TRBJ2-3
TGTGCCAGCAGTTTATTGGGGACAGGGGGCGAAGATACGCAGTATTTT
CASSLLGTGGEDTQYF
>TRBV9|-|-|TRBJ1-1
TGTGCCAGCAGCGCGACACAGGCGATGAACACTGAAGCTTTCTTT
CASSATQAMNTEAFF
>TRBV19|-|-|TRBJ2-7
TGTGCCAGTAGTATAGCCCCTTTGAGCGCGCAGTACTTC
CASSIAPLSAQYF
>TRBV20-1|TRBD1|-|TRBJ1-2
TGCAGTGCTAGTGCGGGCAGGGGGGACTATGGCTACACCTTC
CSASAGRGDYGYTF
>TRBV4-1|TRBD1|-|TRBJ1-5
TGCGCCAGCAGCCATCTGACAGGGGATCAGCCCCAGCATTTT
CASSHLTGDQPQHF
>TRBV3-1/TRBV3-2|TRBD1|-|TRBJ1-2
TGTGCCAGCAGCCAATATGCAGGGGGTCTCTATGGCTACACCTTC
CASSQYAGGLYGYTF
>TRBV6-5|-|-|TRBJ2-3
TGTGCCAGCAGTTTAAGCACGCAGGGAAGCACAGATACGCAGTATTTT
CASSLSTQGSTDTQYF
>TRBV25-1|-|-|TRBJ1-5
TGTGCCAGCAGTGAGCAGGGCCTAACCCAGCATTTT
CASSEQGLTQHF
>TRBV7-9|TRBD1|few|TRBJ1-2
TGTGCCAGCAGCACGGGGACAGGGGTCTATGGCTACACCTTC
CASSTGTGVYGYTF
>TRBV29-1|-|-|TRBJ2-7
TGCAGCGTTTATGAGGGAGAGACCTACGAGCAGTACTTC
CSVYEGETYEQYF
>TRBV7-9|-|once|TRBJ1-1
TGTGCCAGCAGCTCGCCCGCACAGGGATACACTGAAGCTTTCTTT
CASSSPAQGYTEAFF
>TRBV28|-|-|TRBJ1-1
TGTGCCAGCAGTTTCACAGGGAGCACTGAAGCTTTCTTT
CASSFTGSTEAFF
>TRBV14|-|-|TRBJ1-1
TGTGCCAGCAGCCGCCGCTTAGGGCAGGGAGACACTGAAGCTTTCTTT
CASSRRLGQGDTEAFF
>TRBV5-6|-|-|TRBJ2-3
TGTGCCAGCAGCTTGTCAGATACGCAGTATTTT
CASSLSDTQYF
>TRBV7-9|-|-|TRBJ2-7
TGTGCCAGCAGCCAAGACAGGTTGGGCGAGCAGTACTTC
CASSQDRLGEQYF
>TRBV2|-|-|TRBJ1-1
TGTGCCAGCAGAGGACCCGAAGCTTTCTTT
CASRGPEAFF
>TRBV14|-|-|TRBJ2-1
TGTGCCAGCAGCCAAGATAAAACAGTCTACAATGAGCAGTTCTTC
CASSQDKTVYNEQFF
>TRBV5-6|TRBD1|-|TRBJ1-1
TGTGCCAGCAGGAGACAGGGCACTGAAGCTTTCTTT
CASRRQGTEAFF
>TRBV19|-|-|TRBJ1-4
TGTGCCAGTAGTACTCGACGACAGGAAAAACTGTTTTTT
CASSTRRQEKLFF
>TRBV3-1/TRBV3-2|-|-|TRBJ1-5
TGTGCCAGCAGCCAAGAACGAGAAGTGGGTCAGCCCCAGCATTTT
CASSQEREVGQPQHF
>TRBV27|-|-|TRBJ1-6
TGTGCCAGCAGTTTCGCAGGGTATAATTCACCCCTCCACTTT
CASSFAGYNSPLHF
>TRBV7-8|TRBD2|-|TRBJ2-1
TGTGCCAGCAGCGAGTTGGGACTAGCGGACAATGAGCAGTTCTTC
CASSELGLADNEQFF
>TRBV28|-|once|TRBJ1-5
TGTGCCAGCAGTTTACAGGGGCAATCCAATCAGCCCCAGCATTTT
CASSLQGQSNQPQHF
>TRBV28|-|-|TRBJ1-5
TGTGCCAGCAGTTTACAGGAGAATCAGCCCCAGCATTTT
CASSLQENQPQHF
>TRBV29-1|-|-|TRBJ1-2
TGCAGCGTTGAAGGTTTGACAGGAACCTATGGCTACACCTTC
CSVEGLTGTYGYTF
>TRBV6-5|TRBD2|-|TRBJ2-7
TGTGCCAGCAGACTCAGAACGGGAGGCCCCCTCGAGCAGTACTTC
CASRLRTGGPLEQYF
>TRBV9|TRBD2|-|TRBJ2-5
TGTGCCAGCAGCGTAACTAGCGGGGGACGTTGGGAAGAGACCCAGTACTTC
CASSVTSGGRWEETQYF